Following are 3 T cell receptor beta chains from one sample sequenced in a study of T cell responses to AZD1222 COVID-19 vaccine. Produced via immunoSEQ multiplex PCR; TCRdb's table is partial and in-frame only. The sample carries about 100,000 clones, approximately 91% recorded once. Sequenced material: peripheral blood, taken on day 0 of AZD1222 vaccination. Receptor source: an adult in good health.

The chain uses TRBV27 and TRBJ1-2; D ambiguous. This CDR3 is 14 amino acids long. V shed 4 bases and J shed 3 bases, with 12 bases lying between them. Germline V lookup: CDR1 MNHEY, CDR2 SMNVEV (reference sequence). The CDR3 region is CASSSSRGYYGYTF. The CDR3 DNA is TGTGCCAGCAGTTCCTCCAGAGGGTACTATGGCTACACCTTC.

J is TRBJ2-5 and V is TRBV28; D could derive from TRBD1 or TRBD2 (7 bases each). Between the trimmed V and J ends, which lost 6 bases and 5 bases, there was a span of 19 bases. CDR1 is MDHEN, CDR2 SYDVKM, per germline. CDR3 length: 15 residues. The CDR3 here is CASSRTGAGEETQYF. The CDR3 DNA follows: TGTGCCAGCAGCCGAACAGGGGCGGGAGAGGAGACCCAGTACTTC.

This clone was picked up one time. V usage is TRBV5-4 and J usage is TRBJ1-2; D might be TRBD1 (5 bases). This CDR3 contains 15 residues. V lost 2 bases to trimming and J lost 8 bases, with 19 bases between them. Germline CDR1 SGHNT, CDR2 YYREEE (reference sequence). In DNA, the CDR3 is TGTGCCAGCAGCTTTTCACGTGGGCAGGGAGAAGGCTACACCTTC. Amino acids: CASSFSRGQGEGYTF. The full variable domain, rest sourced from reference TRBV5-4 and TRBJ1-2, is ETGVTQSPTHLIKTRGQQVTLRCSSQSGHNTVSWYQQALGQGPQFIFQYYREEENGRGNFPPRFSGLQFPNYSSELNVNALELDDSALYLCASSFSRGQGEGYTFGSGTRLTVV.